The entry below gives a single T cell receptor beta chain sequence along with its context. Its antigen remains unknown. The source of the sample is a study of PD-L1 blockade in urothelial cancer. Study-wide background: Blood analysis was done at 3 weeks (second dose) and 6 weeks after treatment began.

This CDR3 has 15 amino acids. V lost 4 bases to trimming and J lost 2 bases, with 16 bases between them. Per the germline V gene, CDR1 is SGHRS and CDR2 is YFSETQ. Specified time point: peripheral blood 6 weeks after treatment start. Points from the study as a whole: Below-median pretreatment blood TCR clonality predicted better survival.

Some clones are missing from TCRdb's copy, which holds only in-frame ones; the method was immunoSEQ multiplex PCR. The repertoire has more than 95,000 clones, around 89% of them found once; the top ten carry 1.5% to 2%. The starting material was PBMCs, obtained around atezolizumab (anti-PD-L1) treatment. The sequence was obtained from a man between 60 and 75 years old with urothelial cancer. This chain connects TRBV5-1 to TRBJ2-7; the D gene is possibly TRBD1 (6 bases). CDR3 amino acids: CASSPGTPGAYEQYF. CDR3 nucleotide sequence: TGCGCCAGCAGCCCCGGGACCCCAGGGGCCTACGAGCAGTACTTC.